The 24 T cell receptor beta chains in this list originate from one sample, sequenced in a study of blood T cell repertoires in COVID-19 (dated by TCRdb to 2018 to 2020). Receptors were amplified or captured by the immunoSEQ multiplex PCR assay. This immuneACCESS table, as held by TCRdb, lists in-frame sequences with V and J called but not all clones. Of the missing ones, under half trace to an unresolved V gene in checked studies; the others have no known cause. In all, the sample holds some 250,000 clones, and around 85% of those were seen once. Of the sample, just over 3% is held by the ten largest clones. The sequenced sample consisted of peripheral blood. These receptors were collected from a woman under 40 who had recovered from COVID-19.

The V and J genes are TRBV7-2 and TRBJ2-1, with 11 bases matching TRBD2. The V and J ends lost 5 bases and 4 bases, in that order; junction bases with no gene match: 1. The CDR3 is 14 amino acids. CDR1 is SGHTA and CDR2 is FQGNSA in the germline V gene. CDR3: CASSPSGGYNEQFF. The DNA of the CDR3 is TGTGCCAGCAGCCCTAGCGGGGGGTACAATGAGCAGTTCTTC.

The chain has TRBV2 and TRBJ2-7; 8 bases are shared with TRBD1. V gave up 9 bases and J gave up 1 base; unmatched junction bases: 5. The CDR3 runs 13 residues. CDR1 is SNHLY, CDR2 FYNNEI, per germline. Here the CDR3 DNA reads TGTGCCAGACAGGGGGATAGGTCCTACGAGCAGTACTTC. As protein: CARQGDRSYEQYF.

The V and J genes are TRBV27 and TRBJ1-3, with 8 positions matching TRBD1. This CDR3 region has 15 residues. V shed 5 bases and J 2 bases; nucleotides not matched to a gene: 5. Germline V CDR1 and CDR2: MNHEY, SMNVEV (reference sequence). The CDR3 DNA reads as TGTGCCAGCAGTCCCCAGGGGGCGGCTGGAAACACCATATATTTT. Translated, it gives CASSPQGAAGNTIYF.

This chain links TRBV6-2 or TRBV6-3 with TRBJ2-1; 11 bases line up with TRBD2. The germline gives CDR1 MNHEY, CDR2 SVGEGT. The CDR3 is 12 amino acids. With 4 bases clipped from V and 12 bases from J, the junction kept 2 bases outside the gene matches. CDR3 coding DNA: TGTGCCAGCAGTTTCCTAGCGGGGGGGCAGTTCTTC. Protein: CASSFLAGGQFF.

This clone occurred once. The CDR3 region has the DNA TGTGCCAGCAGCTTCCCTTCTAGCGGGGGAGAGACCGGGGAGCTGTTTTTT. It yields the protein CASSFPSSGGETGELFF. This rearrangement joins TRBV7-3 to TRBJ2-2, with 10 positions matching TRBD2. CDR1 is SGHTA, CDR2 FQGTGA, per germline. J lost 5 bases, V lost 3 bases, and 9 bases had no gene match. This CDR3 has 17 residues.

Here the CDR3 reads CASRGGMEQYF. DNA of the CDR3: TGTGCCAGCAGGGGGGGTATGGAGCAGTACTTC. J is TRBJ2-7 and V is TRBV2; a weak D match, TRBD2 (6 bases). This CDR3 has 11 residues. In germline, CDR1 is SNHLY, CDR2 FYNNEI. Between the trimmed V and J ends, which lost 6 bases and 7 bases, there was a span of 10 bases.

V gene TRBV11-1 combines with J gene TRBJ1-4, with unresolved D. In germline, CDR1 is SGHAT, CDR2 FQDESV (reference sequence). The germline V and J ends were trimmed by 5 bases and 7 bases, with 17 bases remaining between them. The CDR3 has 15 amino acids. CDR3 in DNA: TGTGCCAGCAGCCCTACGATGGAAGACTCTGAAAAACTGTTTTTT. As protein: CASSPTMEDSEKLFF.

The genes are TRBV7-6 and TRBJ2-3; 10 bases agree with TRBD2. Losses at the gene ends were 5 bases for V and 1 base for J; bases not matched to a gene: 6. The CDR3 contains 16 residues. Germline CDR1 SGHVS, CDR2 FNYEAQ. CDR3 DNA: TGTGCCAGCAGCCCTTTAGCGGGGGGAGGCACAGATACGCAGTATTTT. Residues: CASSPLAGGGTDTQYF.

The chain employs TRBV6-1 and TRBJ1-6; D is unclear. The CDR3 spans 13 residues. Germline CDR1 reads MNHNS; CDR2 reads SASEGT. V shed 1 base and J shed 8 bases, with 6 bases lying between them. The CDR3 nucleotides read TGTGCCAGCAGTGAAGGAGGTTATTCACCCCTCCACTTT. It translates to CASSEGGYSPLHF.

The chain uses TRBV2 and TRBJ2-6; 9 positions agree with TRBD1. This CDR3 region has 18 residues. CDR1 and CDR2 from the germline V gene are SNHLY and FYNNEI. Germline trimming cut 6 bases from V and 1 base from J; bases unmatched to any gene: 10. The CDR3 DNA sequence: TGTGCCAGCAGACCCGGGACAGGGAAAAAGTCTGGGGCCAACGTCCTGACTTTC. Its translation: CASRPGTGKKSGANVLTF.

This chain links TRBV7-3 with TRBJ2-2, with 9 bases matching TRBD1. Germline V gene data show CDR1 as SGHTA and CDR2 as FQGTGA. The V gene end was trimmed by 4 bases and the J gene end by 4 bases; junction bases not matched to a gene: 1. The CDR3 runs to 14 residues. The CDR3 here is CASSWTGATGELFF. For the CDR3, the DNA is TGTGCCAGCAGCTGGACAGGGGCCACCGGGGAGCTGTTTTTT.

This clone came up a few times. The chain employs TRBV19 and TRBJ2-1, with 12 bases matching TRBD1. Germline V gives CDR1 LNHDA, CDR2 SQIVND (reference sequence). This CDR3 has 15 amino acids. The V gene end was trimmed by 5 bases and the J gene end by 7 bases; junction bases not matched to a gene: 6. CDR3 sequence reads: CASSPGQGASNEQFF. The CDR3 DNA sequence: TGTGCCAGTAGTCCGGGACAGGGGGCATCGAATGAGCAGTTCTTC.

J is TRBJ2-7 and V is TRBV5-1; D may be TRBD2 (7 bases). This CDR3 contains 15 residues. V lost 4 bases, J lost 4 bases, and 18 bases lay in between. CDR1 is SGHRS and CDR2 is YFSETQ in the germline V gene. CDR3 DNA: TGCGCCAGCAGCCCGAGGGGGGGCGCGCTATACGAGCAGTACTTC. Its translation: CASSPRGGALYEQYF.

The chain joins TRBV21-1 to TRBJ2-4; the D call in the table, TRBD2, was not verified against the DNA. TRBV21-1 is a listed pseudogene. This CDR3 spans 19 amino acids. The CDR3 region has the DNA TGTGCCAGCAGCAAACGGGGGGGGCGCTTGGAAATAGCCAAAAACATTCAGTACTTC. Amino acids: CASSKRGGRLEIAKNIQYF.

CDR3 sequence: CASVKGGTDLYGYTF. CDR3 nucleotide sequence: TGTGCCAGCGTTAAAGGAGGTACCGATCTTTATGGCTACACCTTC. This chain joins TRBV2 and TRBJ1-2; D not resolved. Germline V lookup: CDR1 SNHLY, CDR2 FYNNEI. Trimming shortened V by 8 bases and J by 5 bases, and 21 bases separated the two germline ends. There are 15 residues in the CDR3.

This chain links TRBV5-6 with TRBJ2-7; tentative D call: TRBD2 (6 bases). Trimming removed 5 bases from V and 2 bases from J, with 20 bases in between. Germline CDR1 is SGHDT and CDR2 is YYEEEE. CDR3 length: 16 residues. The CDR3 nucleotides are TGTGCCAGCAGTTCCCCTCTGGGTGGCGGGACCTACGAGCAGTACTTC. Translation: CASSSPLGGGTYEQYF.

The genes are TRBV5-1 and TRBJ1-5; D is undetermined. Germline V gives CDR1 SGHRS, CDR2 YFSETQ. The ends were cut back, 0 bases at V and 4 bases at J, with 17 bases in the middle. This CDR3 has 17 amino acids. The CDR3 coding sequence is TGCGCCAGCAGCTTGGCCCGGCTGAGGGTCCAGAATCAGCCCCAGCATTTT. It specifies CASSLARLRVQNQPQHF. Supplemented by reference TRBV5-1 and TRBJ1-5, the full variable domain reads KAGVTQTPRYLIKTRGQQVTLSCSPISGHRSVSWYQQTPGQGLQFLFEYFSETQRNKGNFPGRFSGRQFSNSRSEMNVSTLELGDSALYLCASSLARLRVQNQPQHFGDGTRLSIL.

V is TRBV18 and J is TRBJ2-1, with 10 positions matching TRBD1. This CDR3 comprises 19 residues. With 4 bases clipped from V and 5 bases from J, the junction kept 17 bases outside the gene matches. Per the germline V gene, CDR1 is KGHSH and CDR2 is LQKENI. CDR3 bases: TGTGCCAGCTCACACCAGACAGGGGGCGGCTTGACCCGTAACAATGAGCAGTTCTTC. It codes for CASSHQTGGGLTRNNEQFF.

This chain connects TRBV6-2 or TRBV6-3 to TRBJ2-2; 8 bases are a match to TRBD2. Germline values: CDR1 MNHEY, CDR2 SVGEGT. The CDR3 extends over 14 amino acids. The V and J ends lost 4 bases and 6 bases, in that order; junction bases with no gene match: 4. The DNA for the CDR3 is TGTGCCAGCAGTTCATTTAGCGGGGCCGGGGAGCTGTTTTTT. It yields the protein CASSSFSGAGELFF.

J is TRBJ2-7 and V is TRBV18; 9 bases align to TRBD1. This CDR3 is built from 15 residues. From germline, CDR1 is KGHSH and CDR2 LQKENI. Trimming took 0 bases from V and 3 from J; bases not matched to a gene: 3. The CDR3 nucleotides read TGTGCCAGCTCACCACCGGGACAGGGACACTACGAGCAGTACTTC. This gives the protein CASSPPGQGHYEQYF. Full variable domain (missing parts from reference TRBV18 and TRBJ2-7): NAGVMQNPRHLVRRRGQEARLRCSPMKGHSHVYWYRQLPEEGLKFMVYLQKENIIDESGMPKERFSAEFPKEGPSILRIQQVVRGDSAAYFCASSPPGQGHYEQYFGPGTRLTVT.

This clone was counted between two and nine times. This chain joins TRBV6-2 or TRBV6-3 and TRBJ2-1; 8 positions match TRBD2. J lost 3 bases, V lost 5 bases, and 6 bases had no gene match. The CDR3 spans 15 residues. In germline, CDR1 is MNHEY, CDR2 SVGEGT. The CDR3 region has the DNA TGTGCCAGCAGTCCCACGGGGGGGCTCTACAATGAGCAGTTCTTC. Translation: CASSPTGGLYNEQFF.

The J gene is TRBJ1-1, the V gene TRBV18, with 7 bases lining up with TRBD1. This CDR3 is built from 13 residues. Germline V gene data show CDR1 as KGHSH and CDR2 as LQKENI. After removal of 5 bases from V and 8 bases from J, the junction contained 8 bases not matched to a gene. The CDR3 nucleotides read TGTGCCAGCTCATCGAAGGGGGCGCAGGAAGCTTTCTTT. It specifies CASSSKGAQEAFF.

This clone was recorded a few times. The chain recombines TRBV4-1 with TRBJ1-6; TRBD1 is a possible D gene (6 bases). V lost 5 bases, J lost 7 bases, and 12 bases lay in between. CDR1 is MGHRA and CDR2 is YSYEKL in the germline V gene. The CDR3 has 14 residues. The CDR3 sequence: CASSTQGGNSPLHF. The CDR3 nucleotides read TGCGCCAGCAGCACACAGGGTGGGAATTCACCCCTCCACTTT.

This sequence joins TRBV18 and TRBJ2-7; maybe TRBD2 (5 bases). V was cut by 3 bases and J by 3 bases, with 6 bases left in between. This CDR3 has 12 amino acids. Germline V gene data show CDR1 as KGHSH and CDR2 as LQKENI. The CDR3 loop is CASSPGVYEQYF. Written as DNA, the CDR3 is TGTGCCAGCTCACCGGGAGTCTACGAGCAGTACTTC.